The clone carrying this T cell receptor beta chain was detected once. Its target is not known. Method: immunoSEQ multiplex PCR; TCRdb's copy keeps in-frame clones and lacks some. The data show about 77,000 clones, with around nine tenths seen just once and under 6.5% held by the top ten. The J segment lost 7 bases and the V segment lost 3 bases, leaving 15 bases of the junction unmatched. The germline V gene has CDR1 WSHSY and CDR2 SAAADI. The CDR3 runs 18 residues. The data are from a study of OX40 agonist ivuxolimab in advanced cancers. Study overall: Patients' therapy was ivuxolimab, an antibody that acts as an agonist of OX40 (CD134). One hepatocellular carcinoma and two cutaneous melanoma patients partially responded.

Whole-study findings and limits: Low normalized T-cell clonal expansion also characterized some of the nonresponders. Relative to CD4+ cells, CD8+ T cells on average had more expanded clones.

Sequenced material: CD4+ or CD8+ T cells sorted from blood, taken in a trial of the OX40 agonist ivuxolimab. The sequence was obtained from an adult with an advanced solid tumor such as melanoma, head and neck, liver or kidney cancer. The chain is built from TRBV10-2 and TRBJ1-1, with 12 bases lining up with TRBD1. The CDR3 reads CASSDRDRGLIPRYEAFF. Here the CDR3 DNA reads TGCGCCAGCAGTGACCGGGACAGGGGGCTTATCCCCCGATATGAAGCTTTCTTT.